The entry below describes one T cell receptor (beta chain). The antigen is undetermined. One junction end disagrees with the germline gene, perhaps due to a read error. The sample comes from a study of regulatory T cells in long-lasting Graves disease. Findings and limits, study-wide: Rather than thyroid tissue, only peripheral blood underwent study.

Noted time point: persistent/refractory GD, antithyroid drugs over 5 years with positive TRAb. PBMCs were the source of the RNA used for TCR sequencing. The CDR3 runs 13 residues. Germline loops: CDR1 MGHRA, CDR2 YSYEKL. For TCR beta, libraries came from iRepertoire HTBI primers and Arm-PCR of CDR3 regions. A single record per CDR3 protein comes from TCRdb applying MiXCR to the multiplex PCR reads. Among a few hundred thousand distinct CDR3 sequences listed, roughly 21% were seen once. J is TRBJ2-4 and V is TRBV4-1, with 7 bases aligning to TRBD1. The sample was peripheral blood mononuclear cells (PBMCs), taken when the disease was refractory, from a patient treated with antithyroid drugs. The source of this sequence is a female donor with Graves disease. The CDR3: CASSQEPDRAANF. DNA for the CDR3: TGCGCCAGCAGCCAAGAGCCCGACAGGGCAGCGAACTTC.